This T cell receptor beta chain derives from a study of OX40 agonist ivuxolimab in advanced cancers. About the study: Three patients showed partial responses: one hepatocellular carcinoma and two cutaneous melanoma cases.

Germline CDR1 is WSHSY and CDR2 is SAAADI. Trimming cost V 7 bases and J 4 bases, with 21 bases left between them. The length of the CDR3 is 16 residues. Sequencing was performed with immunoSEQ multiplex PCR; in TCRdb, only in-frame clones are kept and a portion is missing. Counted here are some 95,000 clones, around 90% occurring once; the ten biggest clones make up roughly 0.5%. The TCR originated in an adult with an advanced solid tumor such as melanoma, head and neck, liver or kidney cancer. The sequencing here drew on CD4+ or CD8+ T cells sorted from blood, taken in a trial of the OX40 agonist ivuxolimab. The J gene is TRBJ2-3, the V gene TRBV10-2; no reliable D call. The CDR3 nucleotides are TGCGCCAGCATGAGGACCCCGGATTTGCGCGCAGATACGCAGTATTTT. Encoded protein: CASMRTPDLRADTQYF.